The 10 T cell receptor beta chains presented below share a single source sample, sequenced in a study of a mutant IDH1 vaccine in newly diagnosed glioma. Their antigens remain unidentified. Sequencing was performed with immunoSEQ multiplex PCR; in TCRdb, only in-frame clones are kept and a portion is missing. Among fewer than 70,000 clones listed, about 84% were seen once. The time point is: week 11, during vaccination. Every vaccination contained 300 ug of the mutant IDH1 20-mer peptide and was paired with topical imiquimod. The source material was PBMCs, sampled from a glioma patient whose treatment included an IDH1 peptide vaccine. These receptors originate from a man aged 30-40 years with glioma.

The V call is TRBV14, the J call TRBJ2-2; D assignment may be TRBD1 or TRBD2 (7 bases each). Per germline, CDR1 SGHDN and CDR2 FVKESK. V shed 2 bases and J shed 5 bases, with 12 bases lying between them. The CDR3 contains 15 residues. CDR3 DNA sequence: TGTGCCAGCAGCCAAAGCCAGGGGGGGACCGGGGAGCTGTTTTTT. Translated: CASSQSQGGTGELFF.

The chain recombines TRBV15 with TRBJ1-6; D ambiguous. CDR1 is LNHNV, CDR2 YYDKDF, per germline (reference sequence). CDR3 length: 14 amino acids. V lost 0 bases and J 8 bases, leaving 8 bases between the germline ends. Here the CDR3 reads CATSRDGLDSPLHF. The DNA of the CDR3 is TGTGCCACCAGCAGAGATGGTCTTGATTCACCCCTCCACTTT.

The chain links TRBV6-1 to TRBJ2-3; 14 nucleotides line up with TRBD2. Germline values: CDR1 MNHNS, CDR2 SASEGT. The CDR3 runs to 15 residues. V gave up 4 bases and J gave up 4 bases; unmatched junction bases: 1. The CDR3 DNA follows: TGTGCCAGCAGTGGACTAGCGGGGGGGCCAGATACGCAGTATTTT. The encoded protein is CASSGLAGGPDTQYF.

This clone showed up just once. The chain employs TRBV6-6 and TRBJ2-3; D is unresolved. The CDR3 covers 13 residues. The V gene's germline CDR1 is MNHNY and CDR2 SVGAGI (reference sequence). V gave up 0 bases and J gave up 6 bases, with 7 bases separating them. The CDR3 DNA is TGTGCCAGCAGTTACTCGTTCGGGGATACGCAGTATTTT. This codes for CASSYSFGDTQYF.

The CDR3 is CASRPGEGVPNEQFF. The CDR3 DNA sequence: TGTGCCAGCAGACCAGGGGAGGGGGTGCCCAATGAGCAGTTCTTC. The rearrangement joins TRBV5-5 to TRBJ2-1, with D possibly TRBD2 on 7 matching bases. There are 15 residues in the CDR3. Deletions cut 5 bases from V and 6 bases from J, with 18 bases between. The germline V gene has CDR1 SGHKS and CDR2 YYEKEE (reference sequence).

V usage is TRBV7-8 and J usage is TRBJ1-5; 9 nucleotides match TRBD1. The J call is doubtful: the DNA matches TRBJ2-3 better. The CDR3 has 15 amino acids. Germline V gene sequence: CDR1 SGHVS, CDR2 FQNEAQ. The CDR3 nucleotides are TGTGCCAGCAGCGCATCAGGGACAGGGCTATATGTTCAGTATTTT. The encoded protein is CASSASGTGLYVQYF.

The chain links TRBV5-6 to TRBJ1-6, with 7 bases matching TRBD1. Germline V gene sequence: CDR1 SGHDT, CDR2 YYEEEE. CDR3 length equals 16 residues. Trimming removed 1 base from V and 4 bases from J; junction bases left unmatched: 5. CDR3 amino acids: CASSLIGTAYNSPLHF. Here the CDR3 DNA reads TGTGCCAGCAGCTTGATTGGGACAGCTTATAATTCACCCCTCCACTTT.

This chain joins TRBV19 and TRBJ2-5; possible D gene TRBD1, 6 bases. The V gene's germline CDR1 is LNHDA and CDR2 SQIVND (reference sequence). Trimming removed 3 bases from V and 2 bases from J, with 10 bases in between. The CDR3 extends over 14 amino acids. The chain's CDR3 is CASSMGAGQETQYF. CDR3 coding DNA: TGTGCCAGTAGTATGGGGGCAGGTCAAGAGACCCAGTACTTC.

The rearrangement uses TRBV6-1 and TRBJ1-6, with D uncertain. Trimming cost V 0 bases and J 11 bases, with 8 bases left between them. CDR1 and CDR2 (germline): MNHNS, SASEGT. This CDR3 is 13 amino acids long. CDR3: CASSEAQGTPLHF. CDR3 nucleotides: TGTGCCAGCAGTGAAGCCCAAGGTACACCCCTCCACTTT.

V gene TRBV29-1 combines with J gene TRBJ2-1; D possibly uses TRBD1 or TRBD2 (5 bases each). Germline-derived CDR1 and CDR2 are SQVTM and ANQGSEA. The CDR3 is 12 residues long. The V and J ends lost 4 bases and 4 bases respectively, with 8 bases between them. CDR3 in DNA: TGCAGCGTTGTTGGGGGTTACAATGAGCAGTTCTTC. Its translation is CSVVGGYNEQFF.